This is a list of T cell receptor beta chains from one sample in a study of T cell repertoires in cytomegalovirus infection. TCRdb itself ran the reads through MiXCR, one entry per CDR3 protein. The data contain around 740,000 distinct CDR3 sequences, less than 40% of them seen just once; the ten biggest clones take up 2.5% to 3.5%. The source material was PBMCs. The source is a human donor in good health (CMV status not recorded). Some clones in this sample may be carry-over from other donors' samples. The CDR3 runs from the conserved cysteine through the conserved F or W. A D gene is named only where the DNA matches it firmly. Where a row states a size, it is once, few, many or the class of an expanded clone; other rows omit it.

TRBV6-5	.	TRBJ2-3	.	CASSYTGPDTQYF	TGTGCCAGCAGTTACACAGGGCCAGATACGCAGTATTTT
TRBV10-3	.	TRBJ1-6	TRBD1	CANRGTGDNSPLHF	TGTGCCAACAGGGGGACGGGGGACAATTCACCCCTCCACTTT
TRBV15	.	TRBJ2-2	TRBD1	CATSRDRGPGELFF	TGTGCCACCAGCAGAGACAGGGGGCCCGGGGAGCTGTTTTTT
TRBV20-1	few	TRBJ2-7	TRBD2	CSAPISGTSGYEQYF	TGCAGCGCCCCCATCTCCGGGACTAGCGGATACGAGCAGTACTTC
TRBV4-1	.	TRBJ2-7	.	CASSHARVQGRPYEQYF	TGCGCCAGCAGCCATGCACGAGTACAGGGCCGACCGTACGAGCAGTACTTC
TRBV14	.	TRBJ1-1	.	CASSQRTGWRGRHTEAFF	TGTGCCAGCAGCCAAAGAACAGGTTGGCGGGGTCGTCACACTGAAGCTTTCTTT
TRBV7-2	few	TRBJ1-1	.	CASSARRVENTEAFF	TGTGCCAGCAGCGCACGACGGGTGGAGAACACTGAAGCTTTCTTT
TRBV7-3	.	TRBJ2-4	.	CASSGLGTPNIQYF	TGTGCCAGCAGCGGTTTAGGGACACCCAACATTCAGTACTTC
TRBV6-2/TRBV6-3	few	TRBJ2-5	.	CASLGHKQETQYF	TGTGCCAGCCTTGGACACAAACAAGAGACCCAGTACTTC
TRBV5-5	.	TRBJ2-3	TRBD2	CASSLISGGTDTQYF	TGTGCCAGCAGCTTGATCAGCGGGGGGACAGATACGCAGTATTTT
TRBV7-2	.	TRBJ2-5	.	CASSSEPRIQETQYF	TGTGCCAGCAGCTCCGAGCCCCGGATCCAAGAGACCCAGTACTTC
TRBV10-3	once	TRBJ2-5	TRBD1	CAISDGQGRRETQYF	TGTGCCATCAGTGACGGACAGGGGAGGAGAGAGACCCAGTACTTC
TRBV7-2	.	TRBJ2-7	.	CASSYGAGPIYEQYF	TGTGCCAGCAGTTACGGGGCGGGACCTATCTACGAGCAGTACTTC
TRBV6-2/TRBV6-3	.	TRBJ2-1	TRBD2	CARTGLAGGWDEQFF	TGTGCCCGTACTGGTCTAGCGGGAGGGTGGGATGAGCAGTTCTTC
TRBV5-6	.	TRBJ2-3	TRBD2	CASSSGGGPADTQYF	TGTGCCAGCAGCTCGGGAGGGGGGCCGGCAGATACGCAGTATTTT
TRBV4-2	.	TRBJ2-7	.	CASSQERRSSYEQSF	TGTGCCAGCAGCCAAGAAAGAAGGAGCTCCTACGAGCAGTCATTC
TRBV19	few	TRBJ1-2	TRBD1	CASRQGARNHGYTF	TGTGCCAGTAGGCAGGGGGCGAGGAACCATGGCTACACCTTC
TRBV20-1	few	TRBJ2-1	.	CSGRASANSYNEQFF	TGCAGTGGAAGGGCTAGCGCTAACTCCTACAATGAGCAGTTCTTC
TRBV12-3/TRBV12-4	few	TRBJ2-2	.	CASNAGQYTGELFF	TGTGCCAGCAACGCCGGACAGTACACCGGGGAGCTGTTTTTT
TRBV12-3/TRBV12-4	few	TRBJ1-3	.	CASNILTGNTIYF	TGTGCCAGCAATATACTAACTGGAAACACCATATATTTT
TRBV11-2	.	TRBJ1-1	.	CASSLRQAGTEAFF	TGTGCCAGCAGCTTACGACAGGCTGGGACTGAAGCTTTCTTT
TRBV5-1	.	TRBJ2-7	.	CASSLQGGEFEQYF	TGCGCCAGCAGCTTACAAGGTGGGGAGTTCGAGCAGTACTTC
TRBV20-1	many	TRBJ2-3	TRBD2	CSARGVTGTSGPTDTQYF	TGCAGTGCTAGAGGGGTAACCGGGACTAGCGGCCCCACAGATACGCAGTATTTT
TRBV29-1	.	TRBJ1-2	TRBD1	CSAETGYGYTF	TGCAGCGCTGAGACAGGGTATGGCTACACCTTC
TRBV7-2	.	TRBJ1-4	.	CASSLAPTEKLFF	TGTGCCAGCAGTTTAGCCCCCACGGAAAAACTGTTTTTT
TRBV5-1	.	TRBJ1-1	.	CASSQLWGTEAFF	TGCGCCAGCAGTCAGTTATGGGGGACTGAAGCTTTCTTT
TRBV10-3	.	TRBJ1-6	TRBD1	CAIRGTGGTGDSPLQF	TGTGCCATCAGAGGGACAGGGGGTACAGGTGATTCACCCCTCCAATTT
TRBV5-1	.	TRBJ2-6	TRBD2	CASRVSSGSGANVLTF	TGCGCCAGCAGAGTATCTAGCGGCTCTGGGGCCAACGTCCTGACTTTC
TRBV7-6	few	TRBJ1-3	.	CASSSGTTSGNTIYF	TGTGCTAGCAGTTCCGGGACAACTTCTGGAAACACCATATATTTT
TRBV28	.	TRBJ1-5	.	CASSPPGNQPQHF	TGTGCCAGCAGCCCCCCCGGCAATCAGCCCCAGCATTTT
TRBV7-2	many	TRBJ2-1	TRBD2	CASSFRTSSNNEQFF	TGTGCCAGCAGTTTCCGGACTAGCAGTAACAATGAGCAGTTCTTC
TRBV6-1	few	TRBJ2-7	.	CASRKTRVGGYYEQYF	TGTGCCAGCAGAAAAACGAGGGTCGGGGGATACTACGAGCAGTACTTC
TRBV6-5	.	TRBJ2-1	.	CASSYSRGISGNEQFF	TGTGCCAGCAGTTACTCGAGGGGGATCTCAGGCAATGAGCAGTTCTTC
TRBV7-6	.	TRBJ2-2	TRBD2	CASSSGLAGAYPGTGELFF	TGTGCCAGCAGCTCCGGACTAGCGGGGGCCTATCCGGGAACCGGGGAGCTGTTTTTT
TRBV5-8	.	TRBJ2-3	TRBD2	CASSTGLAGGNTDTQYF	TGTGCCAGCAGCACTGGACTAGCGGGGGGGAACACAGATACGCAGTATTTT
TRBV12-3/TRBV12-4	.	TRBJ2-1	.	CASSLIMGRDNEQFF	TGTGCCAGCAGTTTAATAATGGGTCGGGACAATGAGCAGTTCTTC